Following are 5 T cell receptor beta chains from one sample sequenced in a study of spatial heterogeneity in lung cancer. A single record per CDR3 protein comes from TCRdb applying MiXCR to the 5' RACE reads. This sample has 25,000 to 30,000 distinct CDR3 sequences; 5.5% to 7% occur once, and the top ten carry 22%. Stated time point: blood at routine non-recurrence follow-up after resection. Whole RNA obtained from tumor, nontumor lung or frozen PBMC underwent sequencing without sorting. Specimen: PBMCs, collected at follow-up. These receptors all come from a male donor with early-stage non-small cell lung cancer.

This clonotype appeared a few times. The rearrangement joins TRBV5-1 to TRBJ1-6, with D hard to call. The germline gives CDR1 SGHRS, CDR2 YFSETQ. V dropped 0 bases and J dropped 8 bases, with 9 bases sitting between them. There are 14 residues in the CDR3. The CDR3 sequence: CASSLDHLDSPLHF. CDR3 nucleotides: TGCGCCAGCAGCTTGGATCATCTCGATTCACCCCTCCACTTT.

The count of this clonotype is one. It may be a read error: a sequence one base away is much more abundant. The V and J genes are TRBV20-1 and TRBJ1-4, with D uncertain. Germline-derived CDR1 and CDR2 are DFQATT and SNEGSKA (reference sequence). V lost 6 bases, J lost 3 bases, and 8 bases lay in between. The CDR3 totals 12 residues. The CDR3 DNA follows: TGCAGTGCCTCATTTGCTAATGAAAAACTGTTTTTT. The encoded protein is CSASFANEKLFF.

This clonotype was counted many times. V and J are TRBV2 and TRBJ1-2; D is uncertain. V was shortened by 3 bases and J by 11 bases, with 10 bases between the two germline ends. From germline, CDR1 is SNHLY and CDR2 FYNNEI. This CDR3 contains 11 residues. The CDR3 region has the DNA TGTGCCAGCAGTGAGTGGTTTGGTTACACCTTC. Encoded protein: CASSEWFGYTF.

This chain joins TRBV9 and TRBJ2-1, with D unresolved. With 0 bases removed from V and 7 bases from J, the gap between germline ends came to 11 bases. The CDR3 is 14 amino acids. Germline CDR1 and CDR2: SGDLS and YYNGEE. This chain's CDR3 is CASSVESVSNEQFF. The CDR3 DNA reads TGTGCCAGCAGCGTAGAATCCGTGTCGAATGAGCAGTTCTTC. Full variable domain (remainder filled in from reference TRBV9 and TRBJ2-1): DSGVTQTPKHLITATGQRVTLRCSPRSGDLSVYWYQQSLDQGLQFLIQYYNGEERAKGNILERFSAQQFPDLHSELNLSSLELGDSALYFCASSVESVSNEQFFGPGTRLTVL.

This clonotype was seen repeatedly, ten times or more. The CDR3 DNA follows: TGTGCCAGCAGTTTATCCCCCCCTCGGCTACGTTACACAGACACAGATACGCAGTATTTT. Encoded protein: CASSLSPPRLRYTDTDTQYF. This chain links TRBV27 with TRBJ2-3; no definite D call. The V gene's germline CDR1 is MNHEY and CDR2 SMNVEV (reference sequence). Trimming pared 0 bases from V and 2 bases from J, leaving 24 bases between. The CDR3 has 20 amino acids.